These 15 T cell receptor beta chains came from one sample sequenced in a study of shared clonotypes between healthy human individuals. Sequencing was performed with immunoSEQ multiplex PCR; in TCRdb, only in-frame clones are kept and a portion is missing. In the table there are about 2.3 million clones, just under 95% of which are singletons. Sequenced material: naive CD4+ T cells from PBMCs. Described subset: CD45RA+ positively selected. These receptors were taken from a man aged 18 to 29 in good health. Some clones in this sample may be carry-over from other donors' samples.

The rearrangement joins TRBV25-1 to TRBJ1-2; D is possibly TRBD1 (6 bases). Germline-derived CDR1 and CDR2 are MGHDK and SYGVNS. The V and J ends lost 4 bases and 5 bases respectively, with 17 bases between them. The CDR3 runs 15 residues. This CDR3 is CASSALSRGVYGYTF. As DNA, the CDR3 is TGTGCCAGCAGTGCCCTGTCAAGGGGGGTTTATGGCTACACCTTC.

The CDR3 loop reads CSVEGGRAGGPGTQYF. CDR3 nucleotides: TGCAGCGTTGAAGGAGGCCGAGCGGGAGGGCCTGGGACCCAGTACTTC. The chain links TRBV29-1 to TRBJ2-5; 10 bases fit TRBD2. Germline V gene sequence: CDR1 SQVTM, CDR2 ANQGSEA. J lost 7 bases, V lost 1 base, and 12 bases had no gene match. The CDR3 totals 16 residues.

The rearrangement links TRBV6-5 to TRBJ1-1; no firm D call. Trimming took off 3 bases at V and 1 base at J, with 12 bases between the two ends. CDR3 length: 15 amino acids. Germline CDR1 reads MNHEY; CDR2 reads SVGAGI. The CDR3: CASSYRETANTEAFF. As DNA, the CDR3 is TGTGCCAGCAGTTATCGAGAGACCGCGAACACTGAAGCTTTCTTT.

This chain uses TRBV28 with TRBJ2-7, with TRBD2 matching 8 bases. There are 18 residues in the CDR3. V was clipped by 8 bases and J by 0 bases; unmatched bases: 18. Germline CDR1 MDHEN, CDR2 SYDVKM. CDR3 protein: CASGSTGGAGGGSYEQYF. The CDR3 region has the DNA TGTGCCAGCGGGTCTACAGGTGGCGCGGGAGGAGGCTCCTACGAGCAGTACTTC.

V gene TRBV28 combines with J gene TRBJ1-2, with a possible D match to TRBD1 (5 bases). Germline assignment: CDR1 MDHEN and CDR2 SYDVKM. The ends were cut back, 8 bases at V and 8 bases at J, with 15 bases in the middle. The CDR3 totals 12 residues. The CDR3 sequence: CASLAGAWGYTF. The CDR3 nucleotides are TGTGCCAGCCTCGCCGGGGCTTGGGGCTACACCTTC.

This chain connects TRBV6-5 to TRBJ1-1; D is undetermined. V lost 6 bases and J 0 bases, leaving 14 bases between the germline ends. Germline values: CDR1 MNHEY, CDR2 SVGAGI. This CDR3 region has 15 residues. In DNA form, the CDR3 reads TGTGCCAGCAGGACACAGACCAAGATGAACACTGAAGCTTTCTTT. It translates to CASRTQTKMNTEAFF.

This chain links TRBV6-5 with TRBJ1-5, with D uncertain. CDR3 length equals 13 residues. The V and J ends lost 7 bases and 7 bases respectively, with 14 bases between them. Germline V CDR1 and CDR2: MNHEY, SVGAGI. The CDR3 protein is CASTGPSQQPQHF. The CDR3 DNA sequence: TGTGCCAGCACGGGCCCTAGCCAACAGCCCCAGCATTTT.

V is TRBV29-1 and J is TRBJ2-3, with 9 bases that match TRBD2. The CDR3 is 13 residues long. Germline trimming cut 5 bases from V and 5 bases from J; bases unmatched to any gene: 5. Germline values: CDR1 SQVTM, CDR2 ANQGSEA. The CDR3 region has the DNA TGCAGCGTTCGCGGGAGGGCCCAAGATACGCAGTATTTT. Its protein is CSVRGRAQDTQYF.

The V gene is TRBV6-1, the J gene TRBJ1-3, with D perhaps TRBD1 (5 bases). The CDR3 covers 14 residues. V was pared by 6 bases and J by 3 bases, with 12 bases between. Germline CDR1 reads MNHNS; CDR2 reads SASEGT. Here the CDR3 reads CASRIIQDGNTIYF. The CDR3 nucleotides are TGTGCCAGCAGGATTATACAGGATGGAAACACCATATATTTT.

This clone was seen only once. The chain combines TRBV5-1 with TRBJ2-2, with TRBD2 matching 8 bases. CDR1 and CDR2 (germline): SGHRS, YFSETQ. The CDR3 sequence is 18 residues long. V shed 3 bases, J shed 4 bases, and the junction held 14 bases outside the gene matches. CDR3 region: CASSWRQSGSLGTGELFF. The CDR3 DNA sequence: TGCGCCAGCAGCTGGAGACAAAGCGGGAGTCTAGGCACCGGGGAGCTGTTTTTT.

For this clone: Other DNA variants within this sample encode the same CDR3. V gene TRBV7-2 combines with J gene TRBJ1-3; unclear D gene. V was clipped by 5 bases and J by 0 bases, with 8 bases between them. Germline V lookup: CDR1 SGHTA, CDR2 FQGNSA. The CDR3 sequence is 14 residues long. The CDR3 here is CASSPGTSGNTIYF. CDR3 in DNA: TGTGCCAGCAGCCCGGGTACCTCTGGAAACACCATATATTTT.

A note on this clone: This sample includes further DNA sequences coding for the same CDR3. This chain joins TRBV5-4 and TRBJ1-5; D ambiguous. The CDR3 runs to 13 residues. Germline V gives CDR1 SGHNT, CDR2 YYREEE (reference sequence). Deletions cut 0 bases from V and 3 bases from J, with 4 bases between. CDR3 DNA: TGTGCCAGCAGCTTGGAGGTCAATCAGCCCCAGCATTTT. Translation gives CASSLEVNQPQHF.

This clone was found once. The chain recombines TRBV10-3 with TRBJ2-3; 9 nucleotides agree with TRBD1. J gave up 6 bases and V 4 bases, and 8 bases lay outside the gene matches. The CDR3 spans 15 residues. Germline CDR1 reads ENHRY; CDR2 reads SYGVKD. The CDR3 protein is CAISGTGTGFDTQYF. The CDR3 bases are TGTGCCATCAGTGGAACCGGGACAGGGTTTGATACGCAGTATTTT.

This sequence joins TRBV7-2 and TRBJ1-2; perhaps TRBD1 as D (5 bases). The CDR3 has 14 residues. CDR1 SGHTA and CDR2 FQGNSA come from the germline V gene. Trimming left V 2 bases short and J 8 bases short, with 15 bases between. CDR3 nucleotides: TGTGCCAGCAGCTTATATGACGCAGGGCTGGGCTACACCTTC. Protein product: CASSLYDAGLGYTF.

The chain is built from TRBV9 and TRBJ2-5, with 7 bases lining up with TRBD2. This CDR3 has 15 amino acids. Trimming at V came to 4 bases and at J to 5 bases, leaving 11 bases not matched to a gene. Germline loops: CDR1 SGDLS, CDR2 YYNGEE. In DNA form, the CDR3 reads TGTGCCAGCAGCCTCGGGGGAGGGCGAGGGGAGACCCAGTACTTC. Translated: CASSLGGGRGETQYF.